This T cell receptor beta chain was profiled in a study of metastatic and nonmetastatic thyroid tumors. Study as a whole: Malignant thyroid and benign thyroid patients provided blood and tumor or nodule tissue whose repertoires were compared.

No treatment of any kind had been given to any patient before thyroid surgery. As processed by the authors: In papillary thyroid cancer, a distant-metastasis classifier was built using CDR3 differences across clinicopathological groups. TCRdb re-called the PCR reads through MiXCR. V and J calls and clone size were set by TCRdb, not the authors. The table includes about 12,000 clones, approximately 27% detected once. The CDR3 covers 11 residues. Trimming removed 4 bases from V and 1 base from J, with 2 bases in between. Looked up from germline, CDR1 is SGDLS and CDR2 is YYNGEE. This clone was detected many times.

This sequence was found in a female donor with papillary thyroid cancer or a benign thyroid nodule (not recorded which). Some clones in this sample may be carry-over from other donors' samples. V gene TRBV9 combines with J gene TRBJ2-5; D remains unclear. Sequences were obtained from tumor tissue. The CDR3 region has the DNA TGTGCCAGCAGCAGCCAAGAGACCCAGTACTTC. It is translated as CASSSQETQYF.